The clone carrying this T cell receptor beta chain was found many times. The antigen remains unidentified. This sample was taken from a study of vaccination and CD4 T cells after COVID-19. This CDR3 comprises 14 residues. Looked up from germline, CDR1 is MNHNS and CDR2 is SASEGT. Trimming took off 8 bases at V and 10 bases at J, with 21 bases between the two ends. Study-level findings and limits: Spike mono-reactivity held for 304 of 307 vaccine-specific clones in convalescent patients.

As to treatment: roughly ten-day PBMC culture with coronavirus spike peptide pools or control peptides (ViraFEST assay). Sequencing of cultured CD4+ T cell DNA used the Oncomine TCR Beta short-read assay. In TCRdb, the PCR reads were re-called with MiXCR into one record per CDR3 protein. The table lists over 2,500 distinct CDR3 sequences, 20% to 25% of them singletons. The chain has TRBV6-1 and TRBJ1-5; perhaps TRBD1 as D (5 bases). The sequenced sample was CD4+ T cells from blood, cultured in vitro, obtained after SARS-CoV-2 vaccination. The source of this sequence is a human donor who had recovered from COVID-19. The CDR3 sequence: CASRASTQGRPQHF. In nucleotides, the CDR3 is TGTGCCAGCCGAGCCTCAACCCAGGGTCGACCCCAGCATTTT.